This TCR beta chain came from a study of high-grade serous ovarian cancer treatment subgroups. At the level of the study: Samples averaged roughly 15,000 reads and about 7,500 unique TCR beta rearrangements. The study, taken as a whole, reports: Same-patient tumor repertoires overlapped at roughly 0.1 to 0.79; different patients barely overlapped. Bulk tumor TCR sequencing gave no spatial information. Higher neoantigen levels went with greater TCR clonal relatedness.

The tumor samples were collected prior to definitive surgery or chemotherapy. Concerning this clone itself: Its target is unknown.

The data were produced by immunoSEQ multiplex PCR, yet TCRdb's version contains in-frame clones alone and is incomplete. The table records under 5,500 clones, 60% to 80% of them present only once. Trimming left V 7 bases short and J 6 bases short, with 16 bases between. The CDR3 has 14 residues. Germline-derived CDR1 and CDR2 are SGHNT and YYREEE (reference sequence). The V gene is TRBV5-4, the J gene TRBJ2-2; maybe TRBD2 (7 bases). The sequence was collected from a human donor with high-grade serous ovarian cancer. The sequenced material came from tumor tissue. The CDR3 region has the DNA TGTGCCAGCCGCCCTAGGGGGGGGGCCGGGGAGCTGTTTTTT. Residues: CASRPRGGAGELFF.